Each of the 30 T cell receptor beta chains below was sequenced from the same sample in a study of T cell responses to AZD1222 COVID-19 vaccine. Clones were sequenced by immunoSEQ multiplex PCR, and TCRdb holds only the in-frame ones, with some missing. Of approximately 110,000 clones listed, 75% to 90% were seen once; the top ten hold approximately 4.7%. Sequences were derived from peripheral blood, sampled 28 days after the second AZD1222 dose. Source of these receptors: an adult who received the AZD1222 COVID-19 vaccine.

The V call is TRBV11-2, the J call TRBJ2-2; the D call may be TRBD1 or TRBD2 (5 bases each). V was shortened by 1 base and J by 7 bases, with 10 bases between the two germline ends. The CDR3 extends over 14 amino acids. The germline V gene encodes CDR1 SGHAT and CDR2 FQNNGV. Here the CDR3 DNA reads TGTGCCAGCAGCTTAGGGGGGACCGACGGGGAGCTGTTTTTT. It encodes CASSLGGTDGELFF. Full variable domain (missing parts from reference TRBV11-2 and TRBJ2-2): EAGVAQSPRYKIIEKRQSVAFWCNPISGHATLYWYQQILGQGPKLLIQFQNNGVVDDSQLPKDRFSAERLKGVDSTLKIQPAKLEDSAVYLCASSLGGTDGELFFGEGSRLTVL.

The gene calls are TRBV3-1 (or the pseudogene TRBV3-2) and TRBJ1-4; the D is unclear. V was shortened by 1 base and J by 2 bases, with 14 bases between the two germline ends. The CDR3 sequence is 17 residues long. Germline assignment: CDR1 LGHDT and CDR2 YNNKEL (reference sequence). In nucleotides, the CDR3 is TGTGCCAGCAGCCAAGGGTGGGCCTTGTCGACTAATGAAAAACTGTTTTTT. Amino acid sequence: CASSQGWALSTNEKLFF.

This rearrangement joins TRBV24-1 to TRBJ2-7; D possibly corresponds to TRBD1 (5 bases). The V gene lost 4 bases and the J gene lost 4 bases, with 19 bases spanning the gap. Germline lookup yields CDR1 KGHDR and CDR2 SFDVKD. CDR3 length: 16 amino acids. The CDR3 sequence: CATSDPTGSKGYEQYF. CDR3 DNA sequence: TGTGCCACCAGTGACCCGACGGGCAGCAAGGGGTACGAGCAGTACTTC.

The chain carries TRBV28 and TRBJ1-1; 7 bases align to TRBD1. Per the germline V gene, CDR1 is MDHEN and CDR2 is SYDVKM. The CDR3 has 15 amino acids. Losses at the gene ends were 2 bases for V and 6 bases for J; bases not matched to a gene: 9. The CDR3 protein is CASSLLGTVAAEAFF. CDR3 bases: TGTGCCAGCAGTTTACTCGGGACAGTCGCCGCTGAAGCTTTCTTT.

This sequence joins TRBV5-8 and TRBJ1-3; TRBD1 is a possible D gene (5 bases). CDR1 and CDR2 (germline): SGHTS, YDEGEE. V shed 1 base and J shed 0 bases, with 11 bases lying between them. CDR3 length equals 16 residues. CDR3 sequence (DNA): TGTGCCAGCAGCTTGTGGCAGGGATACTCTGGAAACACCATATATTTT. It specifies CASSLWQGYSGNTIYF.

The chain is built from TRBV6-5 and TRBJ1-3; D gene ambiguous. Trimming shortened V by 3 bases and J by 0 bases, and 9 bases separated the two germline ends. Germline CDR1 and CDR2: MNHEY and SVGAGI. This CDR3 is built from 15 residues. The CDR3 sequence is CASSYSRNSGNTIYF. CDR3 DNA: TGTGCCAGCAGTTATAGCCGGAACTCTGGAAACACCATATATTTT.

The rearrangement uses TRBV15 and TRBJ1-2, with TRBD1 identical over 7 bases. Looked up from germline, CDR1 is LNHNV and CDR2 is YYDKDF (reference sequence). The CDR3 loop spans 14 amino acids. J gave up 4 bases and V 5 bases, and 7 bases lay outside the gene matches. This chain's CDR3 is CATSPRDSPYGYTF. The CDR3 DNA reads TGTGCCACCAGCCCACGGGACAGCCCCTATGGCTACACCTTC.

This clone came up a few times. Other DNA sequences in this specimen translate into the identical CDR3. The rearrangement links TRBV2 to TRBJ1-1; no definite D call. The CDR3 has 12 amino acids. Germline V CDR1 and CDR2: SNHLY, FYNNEI. The V end lost 6 bases, the J end lost 0 bases, and 5 bases lay between the germline ends. Here the CDR3 DNA reads TGTGCCAGCAGGAGGATGAACACTGAAGCTTTCTTT. Encoded protein: CASRRMNTEAFF.

CDR3 in DNA: TGTGCCAGCAGCCCCGCCGGAAGCTCCTATAATTCACCCCTCCACTTT. Its translation: CASSPAGSSYNSPLHF. The chain recombines TRBV5-8 with TRBJ1-6; no definite D call. Trimming shortened V by 4 bases and J by 0 bases, and 11 bases separated the two germline ends. Per germline, CDR1 SGHTS and CDR2 YDEGEE. The CDR3 has 16 amino acids.

This chain uses TRBV12-3 or TRBV12-4 with TRBJ1-5, with TRBD1 as a possible D gene (6 bases). This CDR3 is built from 13 residues. V shed 3 bases and J shed 6 bases, with 9 bases lying between them. CDR3 bases: TGTGCCAGCAGTTTCGAGGGGGGTCAGCCCCAGCATTTT. Translation gives CASSFEGGQPQHF.

The chain is built from TRBV30 and TRBJ2-5; perhaps TRBD2 as D (7 bases). Between the trimmed V and J ends, which lost 0 bases and 5 bases, there was a span of 16 bases. Germline lookup yields CDR1 GTSNPN and CDR2 SVGIG (reference sequence). This CDR3 has 15 residues. The CDR3 reads CAWSVRRGGRETQYF. CDR3 DNA: TGTGCCTGGAGTGTTAGGAGGGGGGGCCGCGAGACCCAGTACTTC.

The chain has TRBV7-8 and TRBJ1-3; a weak D match, TRBD1 (5 bases). The CDR3 has 16 residues. CDR1 is SGHVS, CDR2 FQNEAQ, per germline. V dropped 3 bases and J dropped 1 base, with 13 bases sitting between them. The CDR3 nucleotides are TGTGCCAGCAGCTTCCCCAGACAGTCTTCTGGAAACACCATATATTTT. Residues: CASSFPRQSSGNTIYF.

The CDR3 sequence: CASGQAGSGNTIYF. In DNA form, the CDR3 reads TGTGCCAGCGGACAGGCGGGCTCTGGAAACACCATATATTTT. The rearrangement links TRBV7-9 to TRBJ1-3; 7 nucleotides match TRBD1. Germline values: CDR1 SEHNR, CDR2 FQNEAQ (reference sequence). V trimming: 8 bases; J trimming: 0 bases; junction bases outside the gene matches: 4. CDR3 length: 14 amino acids.

This chain connects TRBV30 to TRBJ2-3; TRBD2 matches at 13 bases. The CDR3 is made up of 17 amino acids. Germline V gene data show CDR1 as GTSNPN and CDR2 as SVGIG (reference sequence). J gave up 0 bases and V 7 bases, and 10 bases lay outside the gene matches. DNA for the CDR3: TGTGCCTCAATACTAGCGGGGGGGATGACTAGCACAGATACGCAGTATTTT. This translates into CASILAGGMTSTDTQYF.

This clone was seen more than once but under ten times. This chain connects TRBV7-8 to TRBJ1-2; D is unclear. The CDR3 covers 14 residues. Germline-derived CDR1 and CDR2 are SGHVS and FQNEAQ. Trimming pared 5 bases from V and 8 bases from J, leaving 18 bases between. CDR3 in DNA: TGTGCCAGCAGCCCCATCGTCCGGAGTAAGGGCTACACCTTC. Amino acids: CASSPIVRSKGYTF.

The chain employs TRBV11-2 and TRBJ2-1; 11 bases line up with TRBD1. CDR3 length: 16 amino acids. Germline CDR1 reads SGHAT; CDR2 reads FQNNGV. With V trimmed by 4 bases and J by 7 bases, 9 bases remained unmatched. This CDR3 reads CASSSRQGQGENEQFF. Written as DNA, the CDR3 is TGTGCCAGCAGCTCGAGACAGGGACAGGGGGAAAATGAGCAGTTCTTC.

This chain joins TRBV7-2 and TRBJ1-4; D is unresolved. This CDR3 is built from 14 residues. CDR1 is SGHTA, CDR2 FQGNSA, per germline. The germline V and J ends were trimmed by 0 bases and 4 bases, with 6 bases remaining between them. The chain's CDR3 is CASSLAGGNEKLFF. CDR3 nucleotide sequence: TGTGCCAGCAGCTTAGCTGGCGGTAATGAAAAACTGTTTTTT.

This chain connects TRBV3-1 (or the pseudogene TRBV3-2) to TRBJ1-2, with D unclear. The CDR3 contains 11 residues. Trimming left V 1 base short and J 6 bases short, with 3 bases between. Germline V gives CDR1 LGHDT, CDR2 YNNKEL (reference sequence). CDR3 bases: TGTGCCAGCAGCCAAGCACATGGCTACACCTTC. This encodes CASSQAHGYTF.

The chain links TRBV5-4 to TRBJ1-5, with D perhaps TRBD1 (5 bases). There are 14 residues in the CDR3. V lost 0 bases, J lost 3 bases, and 7 bases lay in between. The germline CDR1 and CDR2 sequences are SGHNT and YYREEE (reference sequence). Here the CDR3 reads CASSLDRLNQPQHF. In nucleotides, the CDR3 is TGTGCCAGCAGCTTGGACAGGCTCAATCAGCCCCAGCATTTT.

The chain couples TRBV5-4 to TRBJ1-4; TRBD1 matches at 7 bases. This CDR3 has 13 residues. Trimming took 4 bases from V and 7 from J; bases not matched to a gene: 4. Germline CDR1 SGHNT, CDR2 YYREEE (reference sequence). This CDR3 reads CASSPDRSEKLFF. The CDR3 nucleotides read TGTGCCAGCAGCCCGGACAGGAGTGAAAAACTGTTTTTT.

The rearrangement uses TRBV6-4 and TRBJ1-6; TRBD1 matches 7 bases. The V gene's germline CDR1 is MRHNA and CDR2 SNTAGT. The CDR3 is made up of 15 amino acids. V shed 5 bases, J shed 5 bases, and the junction held 6 bases outside the gene matches. The CDR3 DNA follows: TGTGCCAGCAGTCAGGGACAGACAGATAATTCACCCCTCCACTTT. Protein product: CASSQGQTDNSPLHF.

The chain links TRBV7-8 to TRBJ2-7; 7 bases are a match to TRBD1. The V gene's germline CDR1 is SGHVS and CDR2 FQNEAQ. The junction had 11 bases not matched to a gene; V was cut back by 7 bases and J by 2 bases. The CDR3 covers 15 residues. In DNA form, the CDR3 reads TGTGCCAGCACCCGAACCGGGACAGACACCTACGAGCAGTACTTC. Protein: CASTRTGTDTYEQYF.

CDR3 protein: CASRGGNEKLFF. The CDR3 coding sequence is TGTGCCAGCAGAGGAGGGAATGAAAAACTGTTTTTT. The V gene is TRBV3-1 (or the pseudogene TRBV3-2), the J gene TRBJ1-4; no clear D gene. V gave up 6 bases and J gave up 5 bases, with 7 bases separating them. The CDR3 spans 12 residues. Germline V gives CDR1 LGHDT, CDR2 YNNKEL (reference sequence).

This chain joins TRBV7-2 and TRBJ2-2; 8 positions match TRBD2. Germline-derived CDR1 and CDR2 are SGHTA and FQGNSA. V shed 5 bases, J shed 0 bases, and the junction held 2 bases outside the gene matches. CDR3 length equals 15 residues. CDR3 sequence (DNA): TGTGCCAGCAGCACGGGGGGGTCGAACACCGGGGAGCTGTTTTTT. Its protein is CASSTGGSNTGELFF.

The chain combines TRBV4-1 with TRBJ2-2, with unresolved D. Germline lookup yields CDR1 MGHRA and CDR2 YSYEKL. This CDR3 has 12 residues. V lost 11 bases to trimming and J lost 7 bases, with 14 bases between them. This chain's CDR3 is CASRLLGGELFF. Written as DNA, the CDR3 is TGCGCCTCCAGACTCTTAGGCGGGGAGCTGTTTTTT.

This chain uses TRBV20-1 with TRBJ1-5, with 7 bases aligning to TRBD1. Germline trimming cut 3 bases from V and 5 bases from J; bases unmatched to any gene: 13. The CDR3 extends over 16 amino acids. Per germline, CDR1 DFQATT and CDR2 SNEGSKA (reference sequence). The CDR3 spells CSASAYGTASDQPQHF. The CDR3 region has the DNA TGCAGTGCTAGTGCATACGGGACAGCATCTGATCAGCCCCAGCATTTT.

The chain uses TRBV29-1 and TRBJ1-2, with 8 bases lining up with TRBD1. The CDR3 is 13 residues long. Germline V CDR1 and CDR2: SQVTM, ANQGSEA. V shed 2 bases, J shed 6 bases, and the junction held 5 bases outside the gene matches. This chain's CDR3 is CSVERQGLNGYTF. The CDR3 bases are TGCAGCGTTGAAAGACAGGGGTTAAATGGCTACACCTTC.

The chain couples TRBV21-1 to TRBJ2-7; the table's D call of TRBD2 was not tested on the DNA. TRBV21-1 is termed a pseudogene. The CDR3 totals 14 residues. The chain's CDR3 is CASSGGTEVYEQYF. The CDR3, as DNA: TGTGCCAGCAGCGGCGGGACGGAGGTCTACGAGCAGTACTTC.

The CDR3 region is CASSTDSSAFF. CDR3 coding DNA: TGTGCCAGCAGTACTGACAGTTCAGCTTTCTTT. This chain links TRBV2 with TRBJ1-1, with D perhaps matching TRBD1 (5 bases). This CDR3 is 11 amino acids long. Trimming took 5 bases from V and 10 from J, leaving 11 bases between them. CDR1 is SNHLY and CDR2 is FYNNEI in the germline V gene. Full variable domain (rest looked up from reference TRBV2 and TRBJ1-1): EPEVTQTPSHQVTQMGQEVILRCVPISNHLYFYWYRQILGQKVEFLVSFYNNEISEKSEIFDDQFSVERPDGSNFTLKIRSTKLEDSAMYFCASSTDSSAFFGQGTRLTVV.

The rearrangement joins TRBV5-1 to TRBJ1-2; D gene uncertain. The CDR3 contains 12 residues. V lost 0 bases, J lost 4 bases, and 4 bases lay in between. CDR1 is SGHRS, CDR2 YFSETQ, per germline. DNA of the CDR3: TGCGCCAGCAGCTTGGAGTCCTATGGCTACACCTTC. It specifies CASSLESYGYTF.